This T cell receptor (beta chain) was observed in a study of blood T cells in healthy people across ages. A second 7 to 11 cycle PCR used barcoded and J-beta primers. Every individual sample yielded 2.5 million or more paired-end reads (each containing CDR3). TCRdb reprocessed the 5' RACE reads with MiXCR, giving one entry per CDR3 protein. Here the sample spans about 780,000 distinct CDR3 sequences, about 46% being singletons. CDR3 length: 11 amino acids. The V gene lost 6 bases and the J gene lost 3 bases, with 9 bases spanning the gap. Looked up from germline, CDR1 is DFQATT and CDR2 is SNEGSKA (reference sequence). This clonotype was counted a few times.

This chain links TRBV20-1 with TRBJ2-7; possibly TRBD2 for D (5 bases). The receptor comes from a man older than 75 in good health. Sequenced sample: blood. As DNA, the CDR3 is TGCAGTGCGGATGAGGGCTACGAGCAGTACTTC. Amino acid sequence: CSADEGYEQYF.